Here is one T cell receptor (beta chain) with its context. Antigen specificity is unknown. TCRdb reprocessed the RT-PCR reads via MiXCR and lists one record per CDR3 protein. The table has about 13,000 distinct CDR3 sequences, about four fifths seen once. This specimen comes from a study of yellow fever vaccine responses in identical twins. Study-wide results and limits: As reported, the vaccine T cell response of twins seemed partly convergent and partly personalized.

V lost 3 bases and J 2 bases, leaving 10 bases between the germline ends. Germline-derived CDR1 and CDR2 are SQVTM and ANQGSEA. The CDR3 sequence is 13 residues long. This specimen was T cells from blood (PBMCs), unsorted or a sorted subset (not recorded which), taken before or after yellow fever vaccination (not recorded which). This clonotype was sampled from a young woman who received the yellow fever vaccine. The gene calls are TRBV29-1 and TRBJ2-5; weak D call: TRBD2 (5 bases). The CDR3 is CSVDSGNQETQYF. The CDR3 DNA is TGCAGCGTTGACTCGGGGAATCAAGAGACCCAGTACTTC.